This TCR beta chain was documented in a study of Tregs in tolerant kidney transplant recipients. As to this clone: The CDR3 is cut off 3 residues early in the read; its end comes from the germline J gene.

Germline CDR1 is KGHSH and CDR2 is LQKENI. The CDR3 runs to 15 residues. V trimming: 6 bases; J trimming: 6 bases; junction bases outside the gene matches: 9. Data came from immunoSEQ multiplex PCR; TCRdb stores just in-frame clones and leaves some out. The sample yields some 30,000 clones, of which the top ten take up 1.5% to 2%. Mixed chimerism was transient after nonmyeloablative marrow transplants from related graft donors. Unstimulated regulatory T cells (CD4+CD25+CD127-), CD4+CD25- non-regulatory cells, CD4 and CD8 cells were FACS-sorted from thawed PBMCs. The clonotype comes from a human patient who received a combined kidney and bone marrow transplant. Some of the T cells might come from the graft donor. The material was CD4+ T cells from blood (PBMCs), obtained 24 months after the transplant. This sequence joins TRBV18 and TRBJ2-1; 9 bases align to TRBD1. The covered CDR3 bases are TGTGCCAGCTCCCCGCCGGGACAGGGAACCAATGAG. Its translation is CASSPPGQGTNE. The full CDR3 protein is CASSPPGQGTNEQFF.